The 17 T cell receptor beta chains reported below all come from one sample, sequenced in a study of OX40 agonist ivuxolimab in advanced cancers. Sequencing used immunoSEQ multiplex PCR; TCRdb keeps in-frame clones, though not all of them. The profile shows around 26,000 clones, about 88% of them singletons. The sequencing here drew on CD4+ or CD8+ T cells sorted from blood, taken in a trial of the OX40 agonist ivuxolimab. The origin of the receptors is an adult with an advanced solid tumor such as melanoma, head and neck, liver or kidney cancer.

The J gene is TRBJ2-3, the V gene TRBV5-8; 13 positions match TRBD2. The CDR3 has 17 residues. Germline trimming cut 3 bases from V and 1 base from J; bases unmatched to any gene: 5. The germline gives CDR1 SGHTS, CDR2 YDEGEE. CDR3 sequence: CASSSGTSGIGTDTQYF. The CDR3 region has the DNA TGTGCCAGCAGCTCTGGGACTAGCGGGATTGGCACAGATACGCAGTATTTT.

The V and J genes are TRBV29-1 and TRBJ2-7; TRBD1 matches 12 bases. The CDR3 is 16 residues long. V dropped 0 bases and J dropped 4; count of bases not matched to a gene: 7. Germline CDR1 SQVTM, CDR2 ANQGSEA. This CDR3 is CSVEEALGQGAYEQYF. CDR3 nucleotide sequence: TGCAGCGTTGAAGAAGCTTTGGGACAGGGGGCTTACGAGCAGTACTTC.

The V call is TRBV4-1, the J call TRBJ2-5, with D perhaps matching TRBD2 (6 bases). V was trimmed by 0 bases and J by 5 bases, leaving 19 bases between them. CDR1 is MGHRA, CDR2 YSYEKL, per germline. The CDR3 loop spans 17 amino acids. CDR3 in amino acids: CASSQEDPSANPETQYF. CDR3 in DNA: TGCGCCAGCAGCCAAGAAGATCCTAGCGCTAATCCCGAGACCCAGTACTTC.

V and J are TRBV14 and TRBJ2-5; D is ambiguous. Germline V gene data show CDR1 as SGHDN and CDR2 as FVKESK. CDR3 size: 15 residues. V was cut by 4 bases and J by 7 bases, with 19 bases left in between. The CDR3 bases are TGTGCCAGCAGCCCTGTTTTCGACGGTCTAGGGACCCAGTACTTC. Its translation is CASSPVFDGLGTQYF.

The V and J genes are TRBV5-5 and TRBJ2-7, with D uncertain. The CDR3 is made up of 15 amino acids. CDR1 and CDR2 from the germline V gene are SGHKS and YYEKEE (reference sequence). Trimming pared 5 bases from V and 3 bases from J, leaving 18 bases between. The CDR3 loop is CASRSTPSPVYEQYF. DNA of the CDR3: TGTGCCAGCAGATCGACTCCCTCGCCCGTCTACGAGCAGTACTTC.

The chain joins TRBV7-6 to TRBJ1-1; the D is unclear. Trimming removed 4 bases from V and 5 bases from J, with 14 bases in between. Germline loops: CDR1 SGHVS, CDR2 FNYEAQ. The CDR3 covers 14 residues. The CDR3 loop reads CASSSTDGRTEAFF. The CDR3, as DNA: TGTGCCAGCAGCTCTACGGACGGACGAACTGAAGCTTTCTTT.

This clone was detected once. The V and J genes are TRBV19 and TRBJ2-1; 9 bases agree with TRBD2. CDR3 length: 15 amino acids. V shed 6 bases and J 4 bases; nucleotides not matched to a gene: 7. Germline CDR1 reads LNHDA; CDR2 reads SQIVND (reference sequence). CDR3 sequence: CASSASSGEYNEQFF. CDR3 DNA: TGTGCCAGTAGCGCATCTAGCGGGGAATACAATGAGCAGTTCTTC.

The chain links TRBV27 to TRBJ1-5; possible D gene TRBD1, 6 bases. Trimming pared 0 bases from V and 2 bases from J, leaving 8 bases between. Per the germline V gene, CDR1 is MNHEY and CDR2 is SMNVEV (reference sequence). This CDR3 has 15 residues. In DNA, the CDR3 is TGTGCCAGCAGTTTATCGGGGGCAGGCAATCAGCCCCAGCATTTT. Translated, it gives CASSLSGAGNQPQHF.

The rearrangement links TRBV6-5 to TRBJ1-2; 8 bases are shared with TRBD1. Germline assignment: CDR1 MNHEY and CDR2 SVGAGI. The CDR3 loop spans 13 amino acids. V lost 4 bases and J lost 6; bases outside the gene matches: 4. The CDR3 sequence is CASSLQGVDGYTF. As DNA, the CDR3 is TGTGCCAGCAGTTTACAGGGGGTAGATGGCTACACCTTC.

The J gene is TRBJ2-1, the V gene TRBV7-8, with 7 bases that match TRBD2. Trimming cost V 3 bases and J 2 bases; bases outside gene matches: 4. The germline V gene has CDR1 SGHVS and CDR2 FQNEAQ. CDR3 length equals 15 residues. CDR3 in amino acids: CASSFSLAAYNEQFF. The CDR3 nucleotides are TGTGCCAGCAGCTTTTCCCTAGCGGCCTACAATGAGCAGTTCTTC.

The rearrangement joins TRBV29-1 to TRBJ2-2; no reliable D call. The CDR3 totals 12 residues. Looked up from germline, CDR1 is SQVTM and CDR2 is ANQGSEA. Trimming pared 5 bases from V and 5 bases from J, leaving 9 bases between. CDR3 region: CSVPLMTGELFF. The CDR3, as DNA: TGCAGCGTTCCGCTGATGACCGGGGAGCTGTTTTTT.

The chain recombines TRBV5-6 with TRBJ2-1, with 7 bases aligning to TRBD1. The CDR3 loop spans 19 amino acids. The germline V gene has CDR1 SGHDT and CDR2 YYEEEE. V dropped 1 base and J dropped 3; count of bases not matched to a gene: 16. In DNA form, the CDR3 reads TGTGCCAGCAGCTTGACCAACAGGGGCCGCAGACCTTACTACAATGAGCAGTTCTTC. Protein sequence: CASSLTNRGRRPYYNEQFF.

CDR3: CASSLLAGGNEQFF. The DNA of the CDR3 is TGTGCCAGCAGTTTATTAGCGGGAGGCAATGAGCAGTTCTTC. The V call is TRBV28, the J call TRBJ2-1; 10 bases fit TRBD2. This CDR3 is 14 amino acids long. The junction had 0 bases not matched to a gene; V was cut back by 1 base and J by 6 bases. CDR1 is MDHEN, CDR2 SYDVKM, per germline.

Turning to this clone: At one end the junction does not follow the germline gene, possibly because of a read error. This sequence joins TRBV7-7 and TRBJ2-7, with a possible D match to TRBD2 (6 bases). The CDR3 loop spans 15 amino acids. The V gene's germline CDR1 is SSHAT and CDR2 FNYEAQ (reference sequence). Written as DNA, the CDR3 is TGTGCTAGCAGCCCCTCCGGGAGTACCCAATACGAGCAGTACTTC. Translated, it gives CASSPSGSTQYEQYF.

The chain uses TRBV7-8 and TRBJ1-3; 7 positions agree with TRBD1. The germline gives CDR1 SGHVS, CDR2 FQNEAQ. V trimming: 5 bases; J trimming: 2 bases; junction bases outside the gene matches: 9. The length of the CDR3 is 16 residues. The CDR3 loop reads CASSQTDRQTGNTIYF. In nucleotides, the CDR3 is TGTGCCAGCAGCCAAACGGACAGGCAGACTGGAAACACCATATATTTT.

The chain links TRBV30 to TRBJ2-7; D is ambiguous. Germline CDR1 reads GTSNPN; CDR2 reads SVGIG (reference sequence). The CDR3 length is 12 residues. The V gene lost 2 bases and the J gene lost 3 bases, with 8 bases spanning the gap. This CDR3 is CAWSRTVYEQYF. In DNA, the CDR3 is TGTGCCTGGAGTCGGACGGTCTACGAGCAGTACTTC.

This chain links TRBV5-1 with TRBJ1-1; D is ambiguous. Germline loops: CDR1 SGHRS, CDR2 YFSETQ. CDR3 length: 12 residues. The V end was cut by 4 bases, the J end by 8 bases, with 12 bases between. CDR3 nucleotides: TGCGCCAGCAGCGCTCCTACGACGGAAGCTTTCTTT. As protein: CASSAPTTEAFF. Variable domain in full (rest from reference TRBV5-1 and TRBJ1-1): KAGVTQTPRYLIKTRGQQVTLSCSPISGHRSVSWYQQTPGQGLQFLFEYFSETQRNKGNFPGRFSGRQFSNSRSEMNVSTLELGDSALYLCASSAPTTEAFFGQGTRLTVV.